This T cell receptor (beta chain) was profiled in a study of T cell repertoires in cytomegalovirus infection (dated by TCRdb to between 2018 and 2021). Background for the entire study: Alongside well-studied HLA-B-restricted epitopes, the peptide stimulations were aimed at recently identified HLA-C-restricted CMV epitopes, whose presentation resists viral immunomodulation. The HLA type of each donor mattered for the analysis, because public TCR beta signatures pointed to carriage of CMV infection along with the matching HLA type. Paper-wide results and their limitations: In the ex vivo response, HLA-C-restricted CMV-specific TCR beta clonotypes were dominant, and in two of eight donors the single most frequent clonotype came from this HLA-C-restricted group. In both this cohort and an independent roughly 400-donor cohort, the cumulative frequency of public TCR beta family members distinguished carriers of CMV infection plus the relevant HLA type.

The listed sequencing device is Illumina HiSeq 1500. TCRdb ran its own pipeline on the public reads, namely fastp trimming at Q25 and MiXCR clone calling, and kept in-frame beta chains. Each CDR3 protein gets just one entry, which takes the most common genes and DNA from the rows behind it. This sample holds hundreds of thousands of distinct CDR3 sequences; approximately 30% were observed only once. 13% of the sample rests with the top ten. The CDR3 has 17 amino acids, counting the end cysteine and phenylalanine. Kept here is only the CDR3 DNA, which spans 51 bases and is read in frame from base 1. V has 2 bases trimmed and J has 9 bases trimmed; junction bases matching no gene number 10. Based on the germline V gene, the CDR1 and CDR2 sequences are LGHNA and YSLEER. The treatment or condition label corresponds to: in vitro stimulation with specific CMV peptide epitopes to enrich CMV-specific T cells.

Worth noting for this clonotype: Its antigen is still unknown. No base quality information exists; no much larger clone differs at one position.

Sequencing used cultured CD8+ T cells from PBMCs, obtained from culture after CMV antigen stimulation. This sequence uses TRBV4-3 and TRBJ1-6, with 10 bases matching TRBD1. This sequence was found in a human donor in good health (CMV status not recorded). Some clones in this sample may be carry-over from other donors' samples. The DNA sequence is TGCGCCAGCAGCCAAAAACCACGACAGGGGGCTGGTTCACCCCTCCACTTT. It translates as CASSQKPRQGAGSPLHF.